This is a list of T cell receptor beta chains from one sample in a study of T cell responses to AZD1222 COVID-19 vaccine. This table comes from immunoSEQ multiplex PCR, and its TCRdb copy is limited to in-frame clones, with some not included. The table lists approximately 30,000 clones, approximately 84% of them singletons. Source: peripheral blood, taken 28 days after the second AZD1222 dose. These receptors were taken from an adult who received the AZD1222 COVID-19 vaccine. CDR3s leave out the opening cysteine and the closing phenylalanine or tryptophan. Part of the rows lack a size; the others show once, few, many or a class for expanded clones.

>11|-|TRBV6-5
ASRTGGAEGYT
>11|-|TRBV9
ASSVKIDSPLH
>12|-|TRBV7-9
ASSSDREAQPQH
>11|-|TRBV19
ASSIWGTAEAF
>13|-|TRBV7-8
ASSITTGLNTEAF
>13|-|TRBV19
ASRKGQGLEETQY
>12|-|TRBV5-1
ASSLEGGNSPLH
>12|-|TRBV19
ASSLGQGGSPLH
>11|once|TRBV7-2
ASSRSANQPQH
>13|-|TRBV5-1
ASSLSRQGGEKLF
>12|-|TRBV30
AWSVGTSTDTQY
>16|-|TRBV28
ASSSLAGGPGNTGELF
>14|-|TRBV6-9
ASSYPQGMCNQPQH
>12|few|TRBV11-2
ASSLERTSFEQY
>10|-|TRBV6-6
ASGDGPEKLF
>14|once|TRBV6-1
ASSEEGGLSNQPQH
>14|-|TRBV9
ASSVGTSGGDYEQY
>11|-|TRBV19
ASVGQNTGELF
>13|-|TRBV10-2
ASSGRTSGINEQF
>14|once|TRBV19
ASSIVGGSGTGELF
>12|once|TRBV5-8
ASSLDPVLYGYT
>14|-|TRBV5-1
ASSLDVRQSTDTQY
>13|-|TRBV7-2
ASSPSGGALNEQF
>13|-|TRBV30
AWKRGDSAYNEQF
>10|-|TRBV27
ASKKENTEAF
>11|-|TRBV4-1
ASSLTSNQPQH
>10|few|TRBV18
ASSPHSYEQY
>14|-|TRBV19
ASSMRTGTRTDEQF
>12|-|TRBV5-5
ASSHLGGHTEAF
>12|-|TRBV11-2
ASSLGAYGYGYT
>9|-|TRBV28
ASSGTVEQY
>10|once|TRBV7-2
ASSLAVGTQY
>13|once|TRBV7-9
ASSLGADRNSPLH
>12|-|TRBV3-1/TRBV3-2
ASSQGRNSYEQY
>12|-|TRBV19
ASSTRRRNTEAF
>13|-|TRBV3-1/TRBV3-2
ASSQGSGGPETQY
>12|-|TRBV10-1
ASSIDFPADTQY
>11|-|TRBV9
ASSGTGNQPQH
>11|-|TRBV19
ASSTDRADTQY
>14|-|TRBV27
ASSLSRRGGNQPQH
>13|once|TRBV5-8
ASSFRRARGEKLF
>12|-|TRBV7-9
ASSLGDSRYEQY
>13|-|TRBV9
ASSGGGGSFNTQY
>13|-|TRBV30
AWAATGNSNQPQH
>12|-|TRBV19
ASSIGQIHYEQY
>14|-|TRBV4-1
ASSQVIGPPQETQY
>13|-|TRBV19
ASSTFRDRERGYT
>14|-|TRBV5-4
ASSLGFGGPGRKAF